Presented here are 20 T cell receptor beta chains from one specimen sequenced in a study of T cell responses to AZD1222 COVID-19 vaccine. Assay: immunoSEQ multiplex PCR; the TCRdb copy retains only in-frame clones and omits some. Here the sample spans about 140,000 clones, 85% to 95% being singletons. The sample in question was peripheral blood, obtained on day 0 of MenACWY control vaccination. The source is an adult in good health.

The rearrangement links TRBV27 to TRBJ1-5, with 7 nucleotides matching TRBD1. Germline-derived CDR1 and CDR2 are MNHEY and SMNVEV (reference sequence). Trimming took 5 bases from V and 4 from J; bases not matched to a gene: 2. This CDR3 spans 13 amino acids. The CDR3 is CASSRDRNQPQHF. The CDR3 DNA sequence: TGTGCCAGCAGTCGGGACAGAAATCAGCCCCAGCATTTT.

V is TRBV24-1 and J is TRBJ2-2; the D is unclear. Trimming removed 4 bases from V and 4 bases from J, with 12 bases in between. Germline-derived CDR1 and CDR2 are KGHDR and SFDVKD. This CDR3 region has 15 residues. The CDR3 bases are TGTGCCACCAGTGACCGAAGGTTCTCCACCGGGGAGCTGTTTTTT. Amino acids: CATSDRRFSTGELFF.

The chain employs TRBV10-3 and TRBJ2-3, with D possibly TRBD2 on 5 matching bases. Deletions cut 2 bases from V and 5 bases from J, with 8 bases between. The CDR3 is 13 amino acids. The germline V gene encodes CDR1 ENHRY and CDR2 SYGVKD. CDR3 DNA sequence: TGTGCCATCAGTGAGGAGGCGGGAGATACGCAGTATTTT. Protein: CAISEEAGDTQYF.

The chain combines TRBV27 with TRBJ1-2; D is possibly TRBD1 (5 bases). Germline V gene data show CDR1 as MNHEY and CDR2 as SMNVEV (reference sequence). The CDR3 contains 15 residues. Between the trimmed V and J ends, which lost 0 bases and 0 bases, there was a span of 8 bases. This chain's CDR3 is CASSLSPGPNYGYTF. CDR3 coding DNA: TGTGCCAGCAGTTTATCGCCGGGGCCTAACTATGGCTACACCTTC.

V gene TRBV18 combines with J gene TRBJ1-1, with no clear D. The CDR3 runs to 14 residues. V was shortened by 4 bases and J by 1 base, with 10 bases between the two germline ends. Germline V lookup: CDR1 KGHSH, CDR2 LQKENI. DNA of the CDR3: TGTGCCAGCTCACTCGAGTCGGGGAACACTGAAGCTTTCTTT. Its protein product is CASSLESGNTEAFF.

The chain carries TRBV6-9 and TRBJ1-3, with D uncertain. V lost 4 bases, J lost 4 bases, and 11 bases lay in between. Looked up from germline, CDR1 is MNHGY and CDR2 is SVAAGI. The CDR3 has 14 amino acids. As DNA, the CDR3 is TGTGCCAGCAGTTTTAGGGCAGCGGGAAACACCATATATTTT. Residues: CASSFRAAGNTIYF.

The genes are TRBV28 and TRBJ1-1, with 7 bases fitting TRBD1. Germline trimming cut 3 bases from V and 2 bases from J; bases unmatched to any gene: 6. The germline V gene encodes CDR1 MDHEN and CDR2 SYDVKM. The CDR3 consists of 15 residues. In nucleotides, the CDR3 is TGTGCCAGCAGTTTGTCGGGACAGAGAAACACTGAAGCTTTCTTT. Translation gives CASSLSGQRNTEAFF.

V is TRBV5-4 and J is TRBJ1-1; 8 nucleotides agree with TRBD1. The V and J ends lost 4 bases and 2 bases, in that order; junction bases with no gene match: 4. The CDR3 covers 14 residues. Germline V lookup: CDR1 SGHNT, CDR2 YYREEE (reference sequence). The CDR3 is CASSGGQVNTEAFF. CDR3 coding DNA: TGTGCCAGCAGCGGGGGACAGGTTAACACTGAAGCTTTCTTT.

In this sample, this clone turned up once. The CDR3 sequence is CASSQGNWVNEQFF. CDR3 sequence (DNA): TGCGCCAGCAGCCAAGGGAACTGGGTCAATGAGCAGTTCTTC. The genes are TRBV4-3 and TRBJ2-1; D call uncertain. V dropped 1 base and J dropped 6 bases, with 10 bases sitting between them. CDR1 and CDR2 from the germline V gene are LGHNA and YSLEER. The CDR3 is made up of 14 amino acids.

The count of this clone is one. V and J are TRBV14 and TRBJ1-2, with unresolved D. Germline loops: CDR1 SGHDN, CDR2 FVKESK. Trimming removed 4 bases at V and 5 bases at J, with 5 bases between. The CDR3 totals 11 residues. This CDR3 reads CASSPGYGYTF. CDR3 DNA sequence: TGTGCCAGCAGCCCCGGGTATGGCTACACCTTC.

The chain joins TRBV19 to TRBJ1-1, with D unclear. The CDR3 extends over 15 amino acids. The V gene's germline CDR1 is LNHDA and CDR2 SQIVND (reference sequence). V was clipped by 4 bases and J by 1 base, with 13 bases between them. The CDR3 loop reads CASSTPHGENTEAFF. CDR3 bases: TGTGCCAGTAGTACCCCACACGGCGAGAACACTGAAGCTTTCTTT. The variable domain in full, with the rest retrieved from reference TRBV19 and TRBJ1-1, is DGGITQSPKYLFRKEGQNVTLSCEQNLNHDAMYWYRQDPGQGLRLIYYSQIVNDFQKGDIAEGYSVSREKKESFPLTVTSAQKNPTAFYLCASSTPHGENTEAFFGQGTRLTVV.

The chain employs TRBV5-6 and TRBJ1-1; D ambiguous. Germline lookup yields CDR1 SGHDT and CDR2 YYEEEE. The CDR3 is 14 residues long. Deletions cut 0 bases from V and 1 base from J, with 7 bases between. The CDR3 spells CASSLGQPNTEAFF. CDR3 nucleotides: TGTGCCAGCAGCTTGGGTCAGCCGAACACTGAAGCTTTCTTT. Full variable domain (remainder filled in from reference TRBV5-6 and TRBJ1-1): DAGVTQSPTHLIKTRGQQVTLRCSPKSGHDTVSWYQQALGQGPQFIFQYYEEEERQRGNFPDRFSGHQFPNYSSELNVNALLLGDSALYLCASSLGQPNTEAFFGQGTRLTVV.

V usage is TRBV6-2 or TRBV6-3 and J usage is TRBJ2-7; D might be TRBD1 or TRBD2, each matching 6 bases. The CDR3 covers 15 residues. V was trimmed by 1 base and J by 7 bases, leaving 17 bases between them. Germline V gives CDR1 MNHEY, CDR2 SVGEGT. CDR3 residues: CASSYFGTGRWEQYF. In DNA form, the CDR3 reads TGTGCCAGCAGTTACTTTGGTACAGGGAGGTGGGAGCAGTACTTC.

This clone was observed once. This CDR3 is missing its conserved last phenylalanine or tryptophan, likely due to a read error. The DNA is omitted, as the CDR3 cannot be located on it reliably, and the CDR3 follows TCRdb's listing. The chain combines TRBV7-7 with TRBJ2-6. Per germline, CDR1 SSHAT and CDR2 FNYEAQ (reference sequence). The CDR3 length is 14 residues, termini included. Here the CDR3 reads CASSGIYKCHKVGL.

The V call is TRBV20-1, the J call TRBJ2-1; 9 nucleotides align to TRBD2. The CDR3 covers 14 residues. CDR1 is DFQATT, CDR2 SNEGSKA, per germline (reference sequence). With V trimmed by 3 bases and J by 6 bases, 6 bases remained unmatched. CDR3 bases: TGCAGTGCTAGTCGTTTAGCGGGAGTCAATGAGCAGTTCTTC. Protein product: CSASRLAGVNEQFF.

This clone was seen just once. This rearrangement joins TRBV5-4 to TRBJ2-7, with 9 bases aligning to TRBD1. Unmatched junction bases numbered 8, after V lost 4 bases and J lost 3 bases. This CDR3 has 15 amino acids. Germline-derived CDR1 and CDR2 are SGHNT and YYREEE (reference sequence). The CDR3 DNA sequence: TGTGCCAGCAGCGCTGGGACAGGGTGGGACTACGAGCAGTACTTC. This sequence encodes CASSAGTGWDYEQYF.

This chain joins TRBV27 and TRBJ1-5; D not certain. This CDR3 spans 14 amino acids. V was pared by 2 bases and J by 1 base, with 6 bases between. Germline CDR1 reads MNHEY; CDR2 reads SMNVEV (reference sequence). The DNA for the CDR3 is TGTGCCAGCAGTTTAGTACAGAGCAATCAGCCCCAGCATTTT. Residues: CASSLVQSNQPQHF.

V and J are TRBV6-1 and TRBJ2-2; TRBD1 matches at 8 bases. Germline V gene lookup returns CDR1 MNHNS and CDR2 SASEGT. The CDR3 covers 17 residues. J lost 6 bases, V lost 4 bases, and 13 bases had no gene match. The CDR3 here is CASSGGGQGGMAGELFF. CDR3 in DNA: TGTGCCAGCAGTGGAGGTGGACAGGGAGGTATGGCCGGGGAGCTGTTTTTT.

The chain joins TRBV7-3 to TRBJ2-2; weak D call: TRBD2 (6 bases). Germline V gene lookup returns CDR1 SGHTA and CDR2 FQGTGA. This CDR3 has 14 amino acids. V was shortened by 3 bases and J by 5 bases, with 10 bases between the two germline ends. DNA for the CDR3: TGTGCCAGCAGCTTGGGACTTGGTACCGGGGAGCTGTTTTTT. It is translated as CASSLGLGTGELFF.

The chain is built from TRBV19 and TRBJ2-3, with D unresolved. Between the trimmed V and J ends, which lost 7 bases and 5 bases, there was a span of 7 bases. Germline V gives CDR1 LNHDA, CDR2 SQIVND (reference sequence). CDR3 length: 11 amino acids. CDR3 in amino acids: CASTSRDTQYF. The CDR3, as DNA: TGTGCCAGTACTTCCCGAGATACGCAGTATTTT.